The 11 T cell receptor beta chains below all came from one sample that was sequenced in a study of T-cell reconstitution after alpha-beta-depleted transplantation in children. The TCRbeta library incorporated unique molecular identifiers. TCRdb ran MiXCR on the PCR reads and lists one entry per CDR3 protein. The data contain around 180,000 distinct CDR3 sequences, around 10% of them seen just once; the ten biggest clones take up approximately 13%. Source: PBMCs, taken before TCRalphabeta/CD19-depleted stem cell transplant. These receptor sequences come from a boy between 2 and 15 years old with acute myeloid leukemia, due to receive a stem cell transplant.

The sample holds many counts of this clonotype. This chain uses TRBV5-1 with TRBJ1-2; a possible D gene is TRBD1 (5 bases). V was clipped by 0 bases and J by 8 bases, with 20 bases between them. CDR1 SGHRS and CDR2 YFSETQ come from the germline V gene. The CDR3 runs 16 residues. This chain's CDR3 is CASSLAKAGRDVGYTF. CDR3 sequence (DNA): TGCGCCAGCAGCTTGGCTAAGGCAGGGAGAGATGTGGGCTACACCTTC.

This clonotype was detected many times. The gene calls are TRBV20-1 and TRBJ2-1; 10 nucleotides align to TRBD2. From germline, CDR1 is DFQATT and CDR2 SNEGSKA (reference sequence). V lost 2 bases and J lost 7; bases outside the gene matches: 8. This CDR3 region has 15 residues. CDR3 loop: CSARPGLAGVNEQFF. The CDR3 bases are TGCAGTGCTAGACCGGGTCTAGCGGGAGTAAATGAGCAGTTCTTC.

This clonotype was recorded at least ten times. V and J are TRBV29-1 and TRBJ2-4; 7 bases fit TRBD1. Unmatched junction bases numbered 4, after V lost 5 bases and J lost 0 bases. The CDR3 consists of 14 residues. The germline CDR1 and CDR2 sequences are SQVTM and ANQGSEA. CDR3 protein: CSVRDRLAKNIQYF. The CDR3 coding sequence is TGCAGCGTTCGGGACAGACTAGCCAAAAACATTCAGTACTTC. Complete variable domain (other parts from reference TRBV29-1 and TRBJ2-4): SAVISQKPSRDICQRGTSLTIQCQVDSQVTMMFWYRQQPGQSLTLIATANQGSEATYESGFVIDKFPISRPNLTFSTLTVSNMSPEDSSIYLCSVRDRLAKNIQYFGAGTRLSVL.

This clonotype was found many times. The chain has TRBV5-1 and TRBJ2-7, with D uncertain. CDR3 length equals 14 residues. Trimming left V 0 bases short and J 0 bases short, with 7 bases between. CDR1 is SGHRS and CDR2 is YFSETQ in the germline V gene. The DNA for the CDR3 is TGCGCCAGCAGCTTGGCCGGAGACTCCTACGAGCAGTACTTC. The encoded protein is CASSLAGDSYEQYF.

This clonotype was counted ten times or more. V is TRBV5-1 and J is TRBJ1-1; TRBD1 matches 9 bases. This CDR3 has 13 amino acids. The V and J ends lost 0 bases and 6 bases, in that order; junction bases with no gene match: 0. Per the germline V gene, CDR1 is SGHRS and CDR2 is YFSETQ. CDR3 sequence: CASSLGQGAEAFF. CDR3 DNA: TGCGCCAGCAGCTTGGGACAGGGGGCTGAAGCTTTCTTT.

This clonotype was detected many times. V and J are TRBV7-9 and TRBJ2-7; TRBD2 matches 12 bases. CDR1 and CDR2 from the germline V gene are SEHNR and FQNEAQ (reference sequence). The CDR3 sequence is 14 residues long. After removal of 6 bases from V and 6 bases from J, the junction contained 6 bases not matched to a gene. CDR3 sequence: CASRGLAGGSEQYF. The CDR3 coding sequence is TGTGCCAGCAGGGGTCTAGCGGGAGGGAGCGAGCAGTACTTC.

This clonotype was counted many times. The chain has TRBV7-9 and TRBJ1-1; D might be TRBD1 (5 bases). CDR1 and CDR2 from the germline V gene are SEHNR and FQNEAQ (reference sequence). Trimming pared 5 bases from V and 6 bases from J, leaving 10 bases between. This CDR3 contains 12 residues. CDR3 nucleotides: TGTGCCAGCAGCCTTGTGGGGGCTGAAGCTTTCTTT. It codes for CASSLVGAEAFF.

This clonotype was seen at least ten times. This CDR3 reads CASRPTSGGFLGDTQYF. The CDR3 DNA reads TGTGCCAGCAGACCGACTAGCGGGGGGTTTTTAGGAGATACGCAGTATTTT. This chain connects TRBV27 to TRBJ2-3, with TRBD2 matching 13 bases. J was trimmed by 5 bases and V by 6 bases; bases with no gene match: 11. From germline, CDR1 is MNHEY and CDR2 SMNVEV (reference sequence). CDR3 length: 17 residues.

This clonotype was seen many times. The chain employs TRBV7-9 and TRBJ1-2; 10 nucleotides match TRBD1. Looked up from germline, CDR1 is SEHNR and CDR2 is FQNEAQ (reference sequence). The V segment lost 2 bases and the J segment 7 bases; nucleotides outside the gene matches: 7. The CDR3 totals 15 residues. CDR3 residues: CASSLLRDRGSGYTF. DNA of the CDR3: TGTGCCAGCAGCTTACTCCGGGACAGGGGCTCTGGCTACACCTTC. Together with reference TRBV7-9 and TRBJ1-2, the CDR3 gives the full variable domain: DTGVSQNPRHKITKRGQNVTFRCDPISEHNRLYWYRQTLGQGPEFLTYFQNEAQLEKSRLLSDRFSAERPKGSFSTLEIQRTEQGDSAMYLCASSLLRDRGSGYTFGSGTRLTVV.

This clonotype was recorded at least ten times. The CDR3 bases are TGCAGTGCTAGAGATTACGACCGGGGCGGGGGAGAGACCCAGTACTTC. Translating gives CSARDYDRGGGETQYF. The gene calls are TRBV20-1 and TRBJ2-5, with 7 nucleotides matching TRBD2. V was pared by 0 bases and J by 4 bases, with 11 bases of the junction left unmatched. The CDR3 consists of 16 residues. Germline loops: CDR1 DFQATT, CDR2 SNEGSKA (reference sequence).

The rearrangement uses TRBV19 and TRBJ1-1; D call uncertain. This CDR3 has 15 residues. Trimming took 3 bases from V and 0 from J, leaving 11 bases between them. From germline, CDR1 is LNHDA and CDR2 SQIVND (reference sequence). In nucleotides, the CDR3 is TGTGCCAGTAGTATGGGTTCCTTCCTGAACACTGAAGCTTTCTTT. This codes for CASSMGSFLNTEAFF.